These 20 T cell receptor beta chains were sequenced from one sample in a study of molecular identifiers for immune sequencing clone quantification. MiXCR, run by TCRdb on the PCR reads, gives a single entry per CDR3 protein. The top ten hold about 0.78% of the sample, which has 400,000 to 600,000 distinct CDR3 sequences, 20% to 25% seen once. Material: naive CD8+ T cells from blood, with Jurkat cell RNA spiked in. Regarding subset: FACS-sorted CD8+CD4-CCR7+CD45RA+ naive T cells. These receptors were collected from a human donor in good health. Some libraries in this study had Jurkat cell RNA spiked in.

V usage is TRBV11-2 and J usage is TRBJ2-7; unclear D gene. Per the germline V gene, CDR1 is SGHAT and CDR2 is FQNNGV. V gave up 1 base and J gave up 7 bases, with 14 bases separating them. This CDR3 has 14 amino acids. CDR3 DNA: TGTGCCAGCAGCTTAGGAGTCAGGCGAGAGGAGCAGTACTTC. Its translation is CASSLGVRREEQYF.

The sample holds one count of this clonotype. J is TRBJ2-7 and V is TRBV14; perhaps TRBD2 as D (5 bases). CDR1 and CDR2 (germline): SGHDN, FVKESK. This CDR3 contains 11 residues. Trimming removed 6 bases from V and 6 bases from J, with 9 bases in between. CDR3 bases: TGTGCCAGCAGGGGGAGCGCCGAGCAGTACTTC. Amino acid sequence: CASRGSAEQYF.

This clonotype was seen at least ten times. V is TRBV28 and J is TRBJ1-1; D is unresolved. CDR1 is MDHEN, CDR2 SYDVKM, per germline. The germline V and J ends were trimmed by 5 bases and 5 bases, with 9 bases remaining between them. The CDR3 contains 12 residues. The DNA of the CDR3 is TGTGCCAGCAGTAACAGTAGAACTGAAGCTTTCTTT. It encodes CASSNSRTEAFF.

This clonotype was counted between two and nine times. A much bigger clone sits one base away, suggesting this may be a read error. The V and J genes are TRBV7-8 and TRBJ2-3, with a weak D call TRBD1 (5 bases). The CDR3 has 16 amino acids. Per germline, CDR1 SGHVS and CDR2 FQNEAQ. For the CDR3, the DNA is TGTGCCTGCAGCTTAGCCGACAGAGTAAGCACAGATACGCAGTATTTT. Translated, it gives CACSLADRVSTDTQYF.

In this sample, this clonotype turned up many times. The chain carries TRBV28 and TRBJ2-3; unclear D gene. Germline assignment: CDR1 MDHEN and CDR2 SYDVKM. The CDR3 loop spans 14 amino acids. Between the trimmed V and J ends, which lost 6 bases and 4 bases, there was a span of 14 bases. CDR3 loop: CASSPRNRADTQYF. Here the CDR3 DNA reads TGTGCCAGCAGCCCGAGGAATCGGGCAGATACGCAGTATTTT.

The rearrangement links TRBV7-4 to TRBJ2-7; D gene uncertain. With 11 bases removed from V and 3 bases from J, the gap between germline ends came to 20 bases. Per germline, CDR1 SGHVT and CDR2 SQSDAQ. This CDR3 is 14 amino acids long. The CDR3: CAGYNVGIIYEQYF. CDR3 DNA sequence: TGTGCCGGATACAACGTAGGGATCATCTACGAGCAGTACTTC.

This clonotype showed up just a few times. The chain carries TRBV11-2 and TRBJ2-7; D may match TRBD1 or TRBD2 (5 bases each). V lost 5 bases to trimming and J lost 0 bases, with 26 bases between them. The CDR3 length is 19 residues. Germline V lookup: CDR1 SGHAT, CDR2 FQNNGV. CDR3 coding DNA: TGTGCCAGCAGCCCAACGGTGCCGGGGCTTCTTTCTAGCTCCTACGAGCAGTACTTC. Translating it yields CASSPTVPGLLSSSYEQYF.

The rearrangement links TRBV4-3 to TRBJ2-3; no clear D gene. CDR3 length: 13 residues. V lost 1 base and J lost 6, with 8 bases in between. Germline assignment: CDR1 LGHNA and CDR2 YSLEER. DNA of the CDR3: TGCGCCAGCAGCCAAGTGTCCTGGGATACGCAGTATTTT. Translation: CASSQVSWDTQYF.

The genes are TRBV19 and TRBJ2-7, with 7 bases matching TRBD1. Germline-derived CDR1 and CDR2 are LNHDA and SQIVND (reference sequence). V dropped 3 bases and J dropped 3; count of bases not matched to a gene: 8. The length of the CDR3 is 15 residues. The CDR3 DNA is TGTGCCAGTAGTATCCCCGGGACAGAGATCTACGAGCAGTACTTC. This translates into CASSIPGTEIYEQYF.

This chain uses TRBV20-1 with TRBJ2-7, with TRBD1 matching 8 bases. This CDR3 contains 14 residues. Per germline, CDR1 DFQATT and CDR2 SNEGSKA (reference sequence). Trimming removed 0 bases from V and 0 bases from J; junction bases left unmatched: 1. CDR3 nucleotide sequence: TGCAGTGCTAGAGATCAGGGGGCCTCCTACGAGCAGTACTTC. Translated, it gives CSARDQGASYEQYF.

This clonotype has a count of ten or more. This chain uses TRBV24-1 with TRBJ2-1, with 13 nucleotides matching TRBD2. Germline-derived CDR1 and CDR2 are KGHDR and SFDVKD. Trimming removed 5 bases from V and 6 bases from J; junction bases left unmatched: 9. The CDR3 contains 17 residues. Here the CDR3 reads CATSGPTSGRAGNEQFF. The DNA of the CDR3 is TGTGCCACCAGTGGCCCCACTAGCGGGAGGGCCGGCAATGAGCAGTTCTTC.

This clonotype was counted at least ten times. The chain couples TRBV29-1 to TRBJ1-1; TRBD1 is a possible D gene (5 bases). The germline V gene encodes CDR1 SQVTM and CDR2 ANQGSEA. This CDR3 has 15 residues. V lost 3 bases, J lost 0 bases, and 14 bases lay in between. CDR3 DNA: TGCAGCGTTGAGTCGGGGCGCCTTATGAACACTGAAGCTTTCTTT. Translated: CSVESGRLMNTEAFF.

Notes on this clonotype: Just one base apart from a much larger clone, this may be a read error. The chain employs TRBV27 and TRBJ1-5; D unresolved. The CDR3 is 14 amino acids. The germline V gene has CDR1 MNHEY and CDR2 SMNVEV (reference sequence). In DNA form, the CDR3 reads TGTGCCAGCAGTTTAGTAGGGTTCGATCAGCCCCGGCATTTT. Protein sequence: CASSLVGFDQPRHF.

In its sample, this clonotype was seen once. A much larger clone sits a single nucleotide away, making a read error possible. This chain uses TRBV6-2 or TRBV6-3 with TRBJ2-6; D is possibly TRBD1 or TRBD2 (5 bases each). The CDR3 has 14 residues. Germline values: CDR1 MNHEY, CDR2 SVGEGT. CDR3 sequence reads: CATFAGSGANVLNF. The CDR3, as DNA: TGTGCCACCTTCGCGGGCTCTGGGGCCAACGTCCTGAATTTC.

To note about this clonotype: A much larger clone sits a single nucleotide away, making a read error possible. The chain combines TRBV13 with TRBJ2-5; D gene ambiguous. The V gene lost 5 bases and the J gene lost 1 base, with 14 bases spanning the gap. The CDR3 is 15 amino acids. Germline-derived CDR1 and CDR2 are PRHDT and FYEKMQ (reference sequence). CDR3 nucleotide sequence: TGTGCCAGCAGCCTCTTTTCAGAGTTCCAAGAGACCCAGTACTTC. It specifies CASSLFSEFQETQYF.

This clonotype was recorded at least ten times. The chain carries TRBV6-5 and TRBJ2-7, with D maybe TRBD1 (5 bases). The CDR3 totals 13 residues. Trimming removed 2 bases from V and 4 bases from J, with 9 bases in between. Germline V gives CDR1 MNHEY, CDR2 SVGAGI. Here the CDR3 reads CASSYASGYEQYF. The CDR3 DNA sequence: TGTGCCAGCAGTTACGCCTCAGGGTACGAGCAGTACTTC.

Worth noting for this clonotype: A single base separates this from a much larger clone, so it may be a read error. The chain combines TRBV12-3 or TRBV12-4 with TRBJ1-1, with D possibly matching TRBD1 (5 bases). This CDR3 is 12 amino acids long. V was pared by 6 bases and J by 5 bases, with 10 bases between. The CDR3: CASRWSGTEAFF. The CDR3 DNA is TGTGCCAGCAGATGGTCAGGGACTGAAGCTTTCTTT.

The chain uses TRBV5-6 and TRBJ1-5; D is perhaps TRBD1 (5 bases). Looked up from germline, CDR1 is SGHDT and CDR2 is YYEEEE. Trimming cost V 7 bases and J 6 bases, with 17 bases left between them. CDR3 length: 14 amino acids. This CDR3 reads CASGVWGQIQPQHF. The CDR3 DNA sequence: TGTGCCAGCGGTGTCTGGGGCCAAATTCAGCCCCAGCATTTT.

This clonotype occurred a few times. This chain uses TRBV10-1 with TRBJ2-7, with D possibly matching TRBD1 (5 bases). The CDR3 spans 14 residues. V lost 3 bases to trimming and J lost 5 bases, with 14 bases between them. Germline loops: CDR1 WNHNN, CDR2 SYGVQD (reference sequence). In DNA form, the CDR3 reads TGCGCCAGCAGTGACTCATGGACACCCCACGAGCAGTACTTC. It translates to CASSDSWTPHEQYF.

CDR3 sequence reads: CAISQGDYGYTF. CDR3 bases: TGTGCCATCAGTCAGGGGGACTATGGCTACACCTTC. The chain has TRBV10-3 and TRBJ1-2; 7 bases match TRBD1. The length of the CDR3 is 12 residues. After removal of 5 bases from V and 3 bases from J, the junction contained 0 bases not matched to a gene. Germline CDR1 is ENHRY and CDR2 is SYGVKD.